These 30 T cell receptor beta chains originate from one sample sequenced in a study of identical twins. A single record per CDR3 protein comes from TCRdb applying MiXCR to the 5' RACE reads. The sample has approximately 230,000 distinct CDR3 sequences, around an eighth seen once. The sample consisted of memory (CD45RO+) T cells sorted from blood. The receptors derive from a woman aged 18-29 years in good health.

This clonotype has only a few counts. The rearrangement joins TRBV29-1 to TRBJ2-5, with D possibly TRBD2 on 6 matching bases. V was cut by 7 bases and J by 9 bases, with 18 bases left in between. Germline V gene sequence: CDR1 SQVTM, CDR2 ANQGSEA. This CDR3 region has 12 residues. CDR3 in DNA: TGCAGCGCTGGAGGGGCACAGGAGGCCCAGTACTTC. It encodes CSAGGAQEAQYF.

This chain connects TRBV20-1 to TRBJ1-2, with D hard to call. Between the trimmed V and J ends, which lost 6 bases and 6 bases, there was a span of 17 bases. This CDR3 contains 13 residues. Germline lookup yields CDR1 DFQATT and CDR2 SNEGSKA (reference sequence). CDR3 coding DNA: TGCAGTGCCATCTTCGACATGGTCCATGGCTACACCTTC. Translation gives CSAIFDMVHGYTF.

This clonotype was detected only a few times. The chain recombines TRBV6-1 with TRBJ1-2, with D unresolved. V lost 4 bases, J lost 1 base, and 13 bases lay in between. Germline values: CDR1 MNHNS, CDR2 SASEGT. CDR3 size: 15 residues. CDR3 region: CASSAPERYNYGYTF. The CDR3 DNA is TGTGCCAGCAGTGCCCCTGAGAGATATAACTATGGCTACACCTTC.

The chain recombines TRBV14 with TRBJ1-2, with a tentative D call TRBD1 (6 bases). Germline V gives CDR1 SGHDN, CDR2 FVKESK. The CDR3 is 14 amino acids. Trimming removed 4 bases at V and 9 bases at J, with 18 bases between. The CDR3 coding sequence is TGTGCCAGCAGCCTAGGTCAGGGGCGAGGGCGCTACACCTTC. It is translated as CASSLGQGRGRYTF.

The count of this clonotype is one. The gene calls are TRBV2 and TRBJ2-6, with D possibly being TRBD1 or TRBD2 (5 bases each). V was cut by 7 bases and J by 0 bases, with 10 bases left in between. The germline V gene has CDR1 SNHLY and CDR2 FYNNEI. The CDR3 loop spans 15 amino acids. CDR3 region: CASTGDLSGANVLTF. Here the CDR3 DNA reads TGTGCCAGCACCGGGGACCTCTCTGGGGCCAACGTCCTGACTTTC.

This clonotype was seen many times. The gene calls are TRBV5-1 and TRBJ1-5; no clear D gene. The CDR3 totals 14 residues. Germline CDR1 SGHRS, CDR2 YFSETQ. The V end lost 4 bases, the J end lost 1 base, and 9 bases lay between the germline ends. CDR3 sequence: CASSPGASNQPQHF. The CDR3 coding sequence is TGCGCCAGCAGCCCGGGAGCAAGCAATCAGCCCCAGCATTTT.

This clonotype appeared a few times. The V gene is TRBV7-2, the J gene TRBJ2-4, with 11 bases that match TRBD2. The CDR3 extends over 15 amino acids. The V segment lost 3 bases and the J segment 7 bases; nucleotides outside the gene matches: 5. CDR1 and CDR2 from the germline V gene are SGHTA and FQGNSA. The CDR3 sequence: CASSFELAGDNIQYF. CDR3 sequence (DNA): TGTGCCAGCAGCTTCGAACTAGCGGGAGACAACATTCAGTACTTC.

This clonotype was found a few times. J is TRBJ1-5 and V is TRBV3-1; weak D call: TRBD1 (6 bases). There are 14 residues in the CDR3. V was clipped by 9 bases and J by 5 bases, with 17 bases between them. Germline V gene sequence: CDR1 LGHDT, CDR2 YNNKEL (reference sequence). The CDR3 DNA sequence: TGTGCCAGTACACAGGGAGGTTTCCATCAGCCCCAGCATTTT. Amino acids: CASTQGGFHQPQHF.

The chain links TRBV20-1 to TRBJ2-4, with 7 bases identical to TRBD1. Germline assignment: CDR1 DFQATT and CDR2 SNEGSKA (reference sequence). The ends lost 6 bases at V and 2 bases at J; junction bases unmatched: 4. The CDR3 spans 13 residues. The CDR3 DNA sequence: TGCAGTGCCAGGGACAGCTCCAAAAACATTCAGTACTTC. This codes for CSARDSSKNIQYF.

This clonotype was counted at least ten times. V gene TRBV4-3 combines with J gene TRBJ1-5, with D perhaps matching TRBD1 (5 bases). Deletions cut 0 bases from V and 7 bases from J, with 19 bases between. The CDR3 contains 17 residues. Germline V gives CDR1 LGHNA, CDR2 YSLEER. CDR3 DNA: TGCGCCAGCAGCCAAGATTGGTTTGGGGGATCAGGCCAGCCCCAGCATTTT. This translates into CASSQDWFGGSGQPQHF.

This clonotype turned up a few times. The J gene is TRBJ1-3, the V gene TRBV20-1; 7 nucleotides match TRBD1. The V gene's germline CDR1 is DFQATT and CDR2 SNEGSKA (reference sequence). This CDR3 spans 13 amino acids. Germline trimming cut 6 bases from V and 1 base from J; bases unmatched to any gene: 3. The CDR3: CSATRGSGNTIYF. The DNA of the CDR3 is TGCAGTGCCACCAGGGGGTCTGGAAACACCATATATTTT.

At least ten counts were recorded for this clonotype. The chain couples TRBV29-1 to TRBJ2-3; TRBD1 or TRBD2 may be the D gene (5 bases each). The V end lost 5 bases, the J end lost 1 base, and 7 bases lay between the germline ends. The length of the CDR3 is 12 residues. Germline values: CDR1 SQVTM, CDR2 ANQGSEA. The CDR3 spells CSVQGGTDTQYF. The CDR3 DNA reads TGCAGCGTTCAGGGAGGCACAGATACGCAGTATTTT.

The V and J genes are TRBV7-2 and TRBJ2-1, with 10 positions matching TRBD2. Trimming removed 2 bases from V and 5 bases from J; junction bases left unmatched: 3. Germline V gene data show CDR1 as SGHTA and CDR2 as FQGNSA. CDR3 length: 15 amino acids. CDR3 nucleotides: TGTGCCAGCAGCTTATCTCTAGCGGGGGACAATGAGCAGTTCTTC. Its protein product is CASSLSLAGDNEQFF.

This clonotype was counted a few times. The gene calls are TRBV12-5 and TRBJ2-1; no clear D gene. The ends were cut back, 1 base at V and 10 bases at J, with 11 bases in the middle. The CDR3 totals 13 residues. The germline gives CDR1 LGHNT, CDR2 FRNRAP. The CDR3 loop reads CASGLGPRAEQFF. Here the CDR3 DNA reads TGTGCTAGTGGTTTGGGACCCCGGGCAGAGCAGTTCTTC.

The rearrangement uses TRBV28 and TRBJ2-1; a weak D match, TRBD1 (5 bases). Germline-derived CDR1 and CDR2 are MDHEN and SYDVKM. The CDR3 extends over 12 amino acids. V lost 4 bases to trimming and J lost 15 bases, with 16 bases between them. The CDR3 reads CASSSTVPPGFF. The CDR3, as DNA: TGTGCCAGCAGTTCGACAGTTCCCCCGGGGTTCTTC.

Only a few counts were recorded for this clonotype. This chain links TRBV6-1 with TRBJ1-2, with D possibly being TRBD1 (5 bases). CDR3 length: 15 residues. V was trimmed by 2 bases and J by 2 bases, leaving 12 bases between them. CDR1 is MNHNS, CDR2 SASEGT, per germline. DNA for the CDR3: TGTGCCAGCAGTGAACAAGCGACAGCGAACTATGGCTACACCTTC. Amino acids: CASSEQATANYGYTF.

This clonotype was picked up a small number of times. The V and J genes are TRBV7-3 and TRBJ2-6; D not certain. CDR1 SGHTA and CDR2 FQGTGA come from the germline V gene. The CDR3 is 15 residues long. V lost 2 bases and J lost 3, with 8 bases in between. The CDR3 spells CASSLANYGANVLTF. The CDR3 nucleotides read TGTGCCAGCAGCTTAGCGAATTATGGGGCCAACGTCCTGACTTTC.

This chain uses TRBV6-1 with TRBJ2-1; 15 bases match TRBD2. V lost 10 bases to trimming and J lost 7 bases; unmatched junction nucleotides: 8. Germline assignment: CDR1 MNHNS and CDR2 SASEGT. The CDR3 is 15 residues long. CDR3: CATLGLAGGPNEQFF. The CDR3 nucleotides read TGTGCCACACTCGGACTAGCGGGAGGGCCGAATGAGCAGTTCTTC.

This clonotype was seen a handful of times. This chain uses TRBV5-1 with TRBJ2-1, with D maybe TRBD2 (6 bases). Germline V lookup: CDR1 SGHRS, CDR2 YFSETQ. V shed 2 bases and J shed 6 bases, with 15 bases lying between them. The CDR3 spans 15 residues. The CDR3, as DNA: TGCGCCAGCAGCTTAGGGGTCGGGGGTGGCAATGAGCAGTTCTTC. It encodes CASSLGVGGGNEQFF.

This clonotype has more than one count but fewer than ten. The rearrangement uses TRBV27 and TRBJ1-1, with TRBD1 matching 8 bases. The CDR3 contains 14 residues. From germline, CDR1 is MNHEY and CDR2 SMNVEV (reference sequence). V trimming: 6 bases; J trimming: 4 bases; junction bases outside the gene matches: 7. This chain's CDR3 is CASRRQGLGTEAFF. In DNA, the CDR3 is TGTGCCAGCAGGCGACAGGGGTTGGGCACTGAAGCTTTCTTT.

In this sample, this clonotype turned up a few times. The V and J genes are TRBV7-9 and TRBJ1-4; D uncertain. V lost 10 bases to trimming and J lost 14 bases, with 14 bases between them. Germline values: CDR1 SEHNR, CDR2 FQNEAQ (reference sequence). The CDR3 spans 10 residues. CDR3 residues: CAIATEILFF. CDR3 sequence (DNA): TGTGCCATCGCGACCGAGATCCTGTTTTTT.

This clonotype was recorded at least ten times. This sequence joins TRBV10-3 and TRBJ2-4; 9 bases are shared with TRBD2. This CDR3 spans 16 amino acids. J was trimmed by 2 bases and V by 0 bases; bases with no gene match: 2. Germline V gene data show CDR1 as ENHRY and CDR2 as SYGVKD. The CDR3 coding sequence is TGTGCCATCAGTGAGTCAAGCGGGAGGTCCAAAAACATTCAGTACTTC. Translation: CAISESSGRSKNIQYF.

The chain combines TRBV9 with TRBJ2-2, with D possibly matching TRBD1 (6 bases). The germline V and J ends were trimmed by 1 base and 4 bases, with 8 bases remaining between them. Germline V gene sequence: CDR1 SGDLS, CDR2 YYNGEE. CDR3 length: 14 amino acids. CDR3 bases: TGTGCCAGCAGCGTAACAGGGTTCACCGGGGAGCTGTTTTTT. It yields the protein CASSVTGFTGELFF.

The rearrangement uses TRBV5-1 and TRBJ1-4; no firm D call. Per germline, CDR1 SGHRS and CDR2 YFSETQ. The CDR3 loop spans 15 amino acids. Between the trimmed V and J ends, which lost 7 bases and 0 bases, there was a span of 13 bases. The chain's CDR3 is CASRSSYATNEKLFF. The DNA for the CDR3 is TGCGCCAGCCGCAGTTCCTATGCAACTAATGAAAAACTGTTTTTT.

V is TRBV5-1 and J is TRBJ1-2; D is perhaps TRBD1 (6 bases). CDR1 SGHRS and CDR2 YFSETQ come from the germline V gene. With 1 base removed from V and 4 bases from J, the gap between germline ends came to 17 bases. The CDR3 consists of 16 residues. The CDR3 region is CASSLRSGDRGYGYTF. The CDR3 DNA reads TGCGCCAGCAGCTTGAGGTCAGGGGATCGGGGCTATGGCTACACCTTC.

This clonotype appeared a few times. The V gene is TRBV18, the J gene TRBJ2-1, with 8 nucleotides matching TRBD1. Germline lookup yields CDR1 KGHSH and CDR2 LQKENI. This CDR3 is built from 16 residues. After removal of 0 bases from V and 0 bases from J, the junction contained 1 base not matched to a gene. The CDR3 DNA sequence: TGTGCCAGCTCACCACCCGACAGGGGCTCCTACAATGAGCAGTTCTTC. It translates to CASSPPDRGSYNEQFF.

The sample holds a few counts of this clonotype. The chain combines TRBV20-1 with TRBJ2-1, with D perhaps matching TRBD2 (5 bases). Trimming stripped 3 bases from V and 1 base from J, with 19 bases between. The length of the CDR3 is 17 residues. Germline V gene data show CDR1 as DFQATT and CDR2 as SNEGSKA (reference sequence). CDR3 region: CSASQFRGVVSYNEQFF. The DNA for the CDR3 is TGCAGTGCTAGCCAATTCCGGGGAGTTGTTTCCTACAATGAGCAGTTCTTC.

This clonotype has a handful of counts. V is TRBV6-1 and J is TRBJ1-1; 9 bases fit TRBD1. V shed 6 bases, J shed 3 bases, and the junction held 8 bases outside the gene matches. Germline V lookup: CDR1 MNHNS, CDR2 SASEGT. The CDR3 is 15 residues long. CDR3: CASSSGQGVYTEAFF. The CDR3 DNA is TGTGCCAGCAGCTCGGGACAGGGAGTGTACACTGAAGCTTTCTTT.

The gene calls are TRBV3-1 and TRBJ1-2, with D perhaps TRBD1 (6 bases). The germline V gene has CDR1 LGHDT and CDR2 YNNKEL (reference sequence). Trimming took off 4 bases at V and 0 bases at J, with 21 bases between the two ends. This CDR3 comprises 18 residues. Written as DNA, the CDR3 is TGTGCCAGCAGCCCGATCGGACAGCCCCTGACATCTAACTATGGCTACACCTTC. It specifies CASSPIGQPLTSNYGYTF.

The V and J genes are TRBV12-3 or TRBV12-4 and TRBJ1-1; D ambiguous. V dropped 3 bases and J dropped 1 base, with 6 bases sitting between them. CDR3 length equals 13 residues. CDR3 region: CASSFSENTEAFF. In DNA, the CDR3 is TGTGCCAGCAGTTTTTCCGAGAACACTGAAGCTTTCTTT.